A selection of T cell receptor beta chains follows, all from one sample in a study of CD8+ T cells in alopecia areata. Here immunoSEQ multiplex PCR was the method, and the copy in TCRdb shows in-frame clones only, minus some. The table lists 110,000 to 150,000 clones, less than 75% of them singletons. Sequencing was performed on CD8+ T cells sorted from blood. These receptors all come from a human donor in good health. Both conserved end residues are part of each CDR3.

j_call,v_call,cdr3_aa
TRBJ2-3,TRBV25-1,CASSEWENTQYF
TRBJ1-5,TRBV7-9,CASSPDGSYQPQHF
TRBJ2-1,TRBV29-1,CSVERPDSTANEQFF
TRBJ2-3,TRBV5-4,CASSLAGTSTDTQYF
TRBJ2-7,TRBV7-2,CASSLTGPSSYEQYF
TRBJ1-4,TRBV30,CAWSTTGTVGEKLFF
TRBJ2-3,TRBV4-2,CASSQGDSGDTQYF
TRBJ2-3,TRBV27,CASSSMGGRTDTQYF
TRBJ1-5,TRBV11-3,CASSLDLPRANQPQHF
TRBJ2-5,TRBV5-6,CASNKDPQETQYF
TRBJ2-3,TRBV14,CASSHRLPRWGDTDTQYF
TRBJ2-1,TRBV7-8,CASSLRVGLAGDEQFF
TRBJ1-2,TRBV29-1,CSVEDGTGGTYTF
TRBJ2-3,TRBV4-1,CASSPSGGRADTQYF
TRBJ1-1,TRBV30,CAWAPSLGTEAFF
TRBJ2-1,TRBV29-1,CSVEGGTYNEQFF